These 21 T cell receptor beta chains were sequenced from one sample in a study of blood T cell repertoires in COVID-19. The repertoire was sequenced with immunoSEQ multiplex PCR; TCRdb's copy has only in-frame clones and lacks some. Among 200,000 to 250,000 clones listed, about 79% were seen once. Specimen: PBMCs or T cells enriched from blood (not recorded which). These receptors originate from a woman aged 60-75 years who had recovered from COVID-19.

J is TRBJ1-6 and V is TRBV7-2; D possibly corresponds to TRBD1 (5 bases). CDR1 and CDR2 (germline): SGHTA, FQGNSA. This CDR3 is built from 17 residues. Trimming stripped 1 base from V and 0 bases from J, with 10 bases between. CDR3 sequence: CASSLDRPSSYNSPLHF. CDR3 DNA sequence: TGTGCCAGCAGCTTAGACAGGCCGAGCTCCTATAATTCACCCCTCCACTTT. Looking up the rest from reference TRBV7-2 and TRBJ1-6 gives the full variable domain: GAGVSQSPSNKVTEKGKDVELRCDPISGHTALYWYRQSLGQGLEFLIYFQGNSAPDKSGLPSDRFSAERTGGSVSTLTIQRTQQEDSAVYLCASSLDRPSSYNSPLHFGNGTRLTVT.

This chain connects TRBV5-1 to TRBJ2-3; D possibly corresponds to TRBD2 (5 bases). CDR3 length: 14 residues. Germline V gene data show CDR1 as SGHRS and CDR2 as YFSETQ. V dropped 0 bases and J dropped 1 base, with 6 bases sitting between them. This chain's CDR3 is CASSLVLGTDTQYF. CDR3 nucleotides: TGCGCCAGCAGCTTGGTACTAGGCACAGATACGCAGTATTTT.

The chain recombines TRBV4-1 with TRBJ2-7, with 9 bases lining up with TRBD2. The germline V gene encodes CDR1 MGHRA and CDR2 YSYEKL. V was clipped by 3 bases and J by 4 bases; unmatched bases: 7. The CDR3 covers 15 residues. Here the CDR3 reads CASSQDIAGEYEQYF. DNA of the CDR3: TGCGCCAGCAGCCAGGATATAGCGGGGGAATACGAGCAGTACTTC.

The table lists this clone with a few counts. The V call is TRBV2, the J call TRBJ1-4, with 8 bases aligning to TRBD1. CDR1 is SNHLY, CDR2 FYNNEI, per germline. Trimming at V came to 8 bases and at J to 3 bases, leaving 8 bases not matched to a gene. The CDR3 covers 15 residues. CDR3 protein: CASFYETGANEKLFF. The CDR3, as DNA: TGTGCCAGCTTTTACGAGACAGGGGCTAATGAAAAACTGTTTTTT.

V usage is TRBV6-2 or TRBV6-3 and J usage is TRBJ2-3, with 9 bases aligning to TRBD2. The CDR3 runs to 16 residues. Germline values: CDR1 MNHEY, CDR2 SVGEGT. V lost 5 bases, J lost 2 bases, and 8 bases stayed unmatched. CDR3 bases: TGTGCCAGCAGTCCACGGGCGGGGGGGTACACAGATACGCAGTATTTT. It encodes CASSPRAGGYTDTQYF.

Worth noting for this clone: Other DNA sequences in this specimen translate into the identical CDR3. The genes are TRBV19 and TRBJ1-5, with 7 bases matching TRBD1. After removal of 0 bases from V and 1 base from J, the junction contained 0 bases not matched to a gene. Germline V gives CDR1 LNHDA, CDR2 SQIVND (reference sequence). The CDR3 spans 15 residues. CDR3 sequence reads: CASSIDRGSNQPQHF. The CDR3 coding sequence is TGTGCCAGTAGTATAGACAGGGGGAGCAATCAGCCCCAGCATTTT.

The rearrangement uses TRBV5-8 and TRBJ1-5; TRBD1 agrees at 8 bases. J was trimmed by 5 bases and V by 2 bases; bases with no gene match: 6. The CDR3 loop spans 15 amino acids. Germline CDR1 reads SGHTS; CDR2 reads YDEGEE. CDR3 nucleotides: TGTGCCAGCAGCTTACCAGGGGGCGCAGATCAGCCCCAGCATTTT. It is translated as CASSLPGGADQPQHF.

The chain carries TRBV10-1 and TRBJ2-7, with a possible D match to TRBD2 (6 bases). V was cut by 4 bases and J by 2 bases, with 9 bases left in between. The CDR3 is made up of 13 amino acids. Germline assignment: CDR1 WNHNN and CDR2 SYGVQD (reference sequence). The CDR3 DNA reads TGCGCCAGCAGTGCGGGGGAAGCCTACGAGCAGTACTTC. It yields the protein CASSAGEAYEQYF.

The chain has TRBV5-1 and TRBJ2-5; TRBD2 matches at 10 bases. Germline assignment: CDR1 SGHRS and CDR2 YFSETQ. The V segment lost 4 bases and the J segment 3 bases; nucleotides outside the gene matches: 6. This CDR3 region has 15 residues. The CDR3 loop is CASSVVLAGEETQYF. The CDR3 bases are TGCGCCAGCAGCGTGGTTCTAGCGGGAGAAGAGACCCAGTACTTC. Full variable domain (rest looked up from reference TRBV5-1 and TRBJ2-5): KAGVTQTPRYLIKTRGQQVTLSCSPISGHRSVSWYQQTPGQGLQFLFEYFSETQRNKGNFPGRFSGRQFSNSRSEMNVSTLELGDSALYLCASSVVLAGEETQYFGPGTRLLVL.

In nucleotides, the CDR3 is TGTGCCACCAGTCCACCGACAGGGGAAAGGAGGGGGAATCAGCCCCAGCATTTT. Its protein product is CATSPPTGERRGNQPQHF. V gene TRBV24-1 combines with J gene TRBJ1-5; 8 bases map to TRBD1. The germline V gene encodes CDR1 KGHDR and CDR2 SFDVKD. The length of the CDR3 is 18 residues. V was clipped by 6 bases and J by 4 bases; unmatched bases: 16.

The chain uses TRBV25-1 and TRBJ2-7, with TRBD1 identical over 8 bases. The CDR3 length is 16 residues. Trimming removed 4 bases from V and 0 bases from J; junction bases left unmatched: 8. The germline CDR1 and CDR2 sequences are MGHDK and SYGVNS. The CDR3 reads CASSGHLGTGSYEQYF. The CDR3 DNA is TGTGCCAGCAGTGGACATCTCGGGACAGGCTCCTACGAGCAGTACTTC.

V is TRBV5-1 and J is TRBJ1-1, with D tentatively TRBD1 (6 bases). V was pared by 3 bases and J by 0 bases, with 12 bases between. The CDR3 sequence is 15 residues long. Germline CDR1 and CDR2: SGHRS and YFSETQ. CDR3 loop: CASSSRQALNTEAFF. The CDR3 nucleotides read TGCGCCAGCAGCTCCCGACAGGCTCTGAACACTGAAGCTTTCTTT.

This clone was picked up a small number of times. The chain couples TRBV10-2 to TRBJ1-1; maybe TRBD1 (5 bases). CDR3 length equals 12 residues. Germline V CDR1 and CDR2: WSHSY, SAAADI. Trimming took off 2 bases at V and 4 bases at J, with 5 bases between the two ends. The CDR3 here is CASSETGTEAFF. In DNA, the CDR3 is TGCGCCAGCAGTGAGACAGGCACTGAAGCTTTCTTT.

This rearrangement joins TRBV2 to TRBJ1-2, with D perhaps TRBD1 (6 bases). CDR3 size: 16 residues. V shed 1 base and J shed 0 bases, with 12 bases lying between them. Germline-derived CDR1 and CDR2 are SNHLY and FYNNEI. The CDR3 reads CASSEGLPGANYGYTF. CDR3 nucleotides: TGTGCCAGCAGTGAAGGACTTCCAGGGGCTAACTATGGCTACACCTTC.

The J gene is TRBJ1-2, the V gene TRBV7-2; D not resolved. The CDR3 sequence is 15 residues long. Per the germline V gene, CDR1 is SGHTA and CDR2 is FQGNSA. V was pared by 2 bases and J by 0 bases, with 10 bases between. The CDR3 DNA sequence: TGTGCCAGCAGCTTATCTACGGTTACTAACTATGGCTACACCTTC. Translating gives CASSLSTVTNYGYTF.

The table lists this clone with a few counts. The J gene is TRBJ1-1, the V gene TRBV6-5, with D perhaps matching TRBD1 (6 bases). Germline V gene sequence: CDR1 MNHEY, CDR2 SVGAGI. Trimming cost V 0 bases and J 6 bases, with 11 bases left between them. The CDR3 is made up of 14 amino acids. The CDR3 protein is CASSYSRGRAEAFF. CDR3 nucleotides: TGTGCCAGCAGTTACTCGCGGGGGCGCGCTGAAGCTTTCTTT.

The J gene is TRBJ1-5, the V gene TRBV5-5; 7 nucleotides align to TRBD1. Trimming at V came to 4 bases and at J to 7 bases, leaving 11 bases not matched to a gene. This CDR3 spans 15 amino acids. Germline-derived CDR1 and CDR2 are SGHKS and YYEKEE (reference sequence). The CDR3 spells CASSQQPTGWQPQHF. CDR3 sequence (DNA): TGTGCCAGCAGCCAACAACCGACAGGGTGGCAGCCCCAGCATTTT.

The chain is built from TRBV27 and TRBJ2-2; D gene uncertain. The ends were cut back, 6 bases at V and 4 bases at J, with 9 bases in the middle. Germline CDR1 and CDR2: MNHEY and SMNVEV (reference sequence). CDR3 length: 13 amino acids. The CDR3 spells CASSHPVTGELFF. In DNA form, the CDR3 reads TGTGCCAGCAGCCACCCGGTCACCGGGGAGCTGTTTTTT.

The chain recombines TRBV3-1 (or the pseudogene TRBV3-2) with TRBJ2-5; D remains ambiguous. This CDR3 has 15 amino acids. Trimming took 1 base from V and 3 from J, leaving 12 bases between them. Germline CDR1 and CDR2: LGHDT and YNNKEL (reference sequence). CDR3 in amino acids: CASSQAIGSEETQYF. In DNA form, the CDR3 reads TGTGCCAGCAGCCAAGCCATCGGCAGCGAAGAGACCCAGTACTTC.

The rearrangement links TRBV5-4 to TRBJ2-7; 14 nucleotides agree with TRBD2. The CDR3 has 15 residues. CDR1 SGHNT and CDR2 YYREEE come from the germline V gene (reference sequence). The trim removed 3 bases at V and 5 bases at J, leaving 4 bases unmatched. CDR3 sequence: CASSSGLAGGHEQYF. For the CDR3, the DNA is TGTGCCAGCAGCTCTGGACTAGCGGGGGGCCACGAGCAGTACTTC.

J is TRBJ1-1 and V is TRBV5-1; D perhaps matches TRBD1 (5 bases). The ends were cut back, 4 bases at V and 3 bases at J, with 19 bases in the middle. The CDR3 has 16 residues. Germline-derived CDR1 and CDR2 are SGHRS and YFSETQ. The CDR3 bases are TGCGCCAGCAGCGCCTCCACCACAGGAGCCTACACTGAAGCTTTCTTT. This gives the protein CASSASTTGAYTEAFF.